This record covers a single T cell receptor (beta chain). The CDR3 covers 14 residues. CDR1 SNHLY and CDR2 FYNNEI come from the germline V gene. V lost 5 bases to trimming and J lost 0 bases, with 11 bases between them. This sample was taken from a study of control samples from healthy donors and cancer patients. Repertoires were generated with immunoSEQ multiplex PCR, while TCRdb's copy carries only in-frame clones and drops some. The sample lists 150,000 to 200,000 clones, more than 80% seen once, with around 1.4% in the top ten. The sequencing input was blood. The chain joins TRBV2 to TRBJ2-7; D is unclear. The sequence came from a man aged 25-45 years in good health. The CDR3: CASSSSRSSYEQYF. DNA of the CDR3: TGTGCCAGCAGTTCCAGCAGAAGCTCCTACGAGCAGTACTTC.